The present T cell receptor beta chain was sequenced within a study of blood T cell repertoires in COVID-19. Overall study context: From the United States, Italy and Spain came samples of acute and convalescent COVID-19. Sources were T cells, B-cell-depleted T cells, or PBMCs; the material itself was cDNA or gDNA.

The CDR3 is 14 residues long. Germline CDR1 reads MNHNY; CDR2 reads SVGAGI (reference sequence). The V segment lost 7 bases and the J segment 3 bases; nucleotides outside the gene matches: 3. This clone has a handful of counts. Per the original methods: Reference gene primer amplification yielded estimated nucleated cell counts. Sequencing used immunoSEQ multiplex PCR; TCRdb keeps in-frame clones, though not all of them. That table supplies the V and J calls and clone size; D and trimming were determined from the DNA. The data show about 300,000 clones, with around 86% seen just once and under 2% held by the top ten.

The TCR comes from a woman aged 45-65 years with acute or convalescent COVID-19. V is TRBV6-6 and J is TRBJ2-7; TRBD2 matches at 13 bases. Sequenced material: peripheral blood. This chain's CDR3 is CASTRTSGSYEQYF. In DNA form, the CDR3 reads TGTGCCAGCACGAGGACTAGCGGGAGCTACGAGCAGTACTTC.